This T cell receptor beta chain comes out of a study of control samples from healthy donors and cancer patients. Losses at the gene ends were 0 bases for V and 8 bases for J; bases not matched to a gene: 9. CDR3 length: 15 amino acids. The germline V gene encodes CDR1 SGHVS and CDR2 FQNEAQ. Clones were sequenced by immunoSEQ multiplex PCR, and TCRdb holds only the in-frame ones, with some missing. Of more than 65,000 clones listed, roughly 89% are singletons. The V call is TRBV7-8, the J call TRBJ1-2, with 7 positions matching TRBD1. The sample comprised PBMCs. This receptor was taken from a woman aged 55-69 years with head and neck cancer. The CDR3 loop is CASSLAAIGGQGYTF. For the CDR3, the DNA is TGTGCCAGCAGCTTAGCGGCTATAGGGGGCCAAGGCTACACCTTC.